This paragraph covers one TCR beta chain sequence. The source of the sample is a study of CXCR3-negative and CXCR3-positive naive CD8 T cells. CD45RO-CCR7+CD27+CD95- expression identified naive CD8+ T cells. UMI-labeled 5' RACE TRB cDNA libraries were prepared from the cells. TCRdb derives one entry per CDR3 protein from the 5' RACE reads, leaving out DNA. Its clone listing holds 100,000 to 150,000 distinct CDR3 sequences. The sequenced sample consisted of naive CXCR3- CD8+ T cells from blood. Described subset: CD45RO-CCR7+CD27+CD95- naive CD8+ T cells lacking CXCR3 (TNR3-). The clonotype comes from a human donor in good health. Some clones in this sample may be carry-over from other donors' samples.

The CDR3 is CASSALSGTGTEKLFF. The chain has TRBV7-9 and TRBJ1-4; TCRdb's D call, TRBD1, is unchecked because there is no DNA. CDR1 is SEHNR and CDR2 is FQNEAQ in the germline V gene (reference sequence). The CDR3 totals 16 residues.